This TCR beta chain is from a study of human T cells and chemical hapten exposure. Study summary: Alopecia areata, totalis or universalis was found in mostly female patients. Study-wide points: The formation of large CDR3 similarity clusters by expanded TCRs significantly exceeded that of controls.

On this clonotype itself: Its antigen is undetermined.

Under the authors' procedure: Some 100,000 TCRs per sample was the median, with a range of roughly 23,224 to 750,000. TCRdb recomputed calls from the RACE reads with MiXCR, one row per CDR3 protein. Clone size and V and J calls follow TCRdb, not the original study. The sample includes over 85,000 distinct CDR3 sequences, 9.5% to 14% seen only once; the top ten take approximately 3.1%. V shed 1 base and J shed 3 bases, with 6 bases lying between them. Germline loops: CDR1 LNHNV, CDR2 YYDKDF (reference sequence). This CDR3 has 13 residues. Regarding time point: pre-sensitization, week 0. The treatment was: therapeutic diphenylcyclopropenone sensitization with weekly scalp DPC.

The material sequenced was whole blood, taken in connection with sensitization to the hapten diphenylcyclopropenone (DPC). This receptor was taken from a woman in her sixties with alopecia areata. Some clones in this sample may be carry-over from other donors' samples. The rearrangement joins TRBV15 to TRBJ1-2; D might be TRBD1 (5 bases). CDR3 coding DNA: TGTGCCACCAGCAGAGGGGGCGACTATGGCTACACCTTC. Protein: CATSRGGDYGYTF. Together with reference TRBV15 and TRBJ1-2, the CDR3 gives the full variable domain: DAMVIQNPRYQVTQFGKPVTLSCSQTLNHNVMYWYQQKSSQAPKLLFHYYDKDFNNEADTPDNFQSRRPNTSFCFLDIRSPGLGDTAMYLCATSRGGDYGYTFGSGTRLTVV.